The 2 T cell receptor beta chains below were found in one sample sequenced in a study of patients and donors after allogeneic stem cell transplantation. TCRdb called the RT-PCR reads again in MiXCR, with one record for every CDR3 protein. The sample contains roughly 960,000 distinct CDR3 sequences, approximately 18% of which appear only once. Sequencing used blood, either unsorted or a sorted T cell fraction (not recorded which). The receptors here all came from a human donor who was either an allogeneic HSCT recipient or a stem cell or donor lymphocyte infusion donor (not recorded which). It is not recorded whose cells these are; they may come from a transplant donor.

This clonotype was observed a handful of times. This chain uses TRBV2 with TRBJ2-1; D ambiguous. The CDR3 spans 10 residues. V was cut by 3 bases and J by 8 bases, with 2 bases left in between. Germline V gene data show CDR1 as SNHLY and CDR2 as FYNNEI. Here the CDR3 DNA reads TGTGCCAGCAGTGACTATGAGCAGTTCTTC. Its translation: CASSDYEQFF.

This clonotype was picked up a small number of times. This rearrangement joins TRBV12-5 to TRBJ2-5; 7 bases are a match to TRBD1. The CDR3 has 16 amino acids. Trimming removed 1 base from V and 5 bases from J; junction bases left unmatched: 10. Germline CDR1 reads LGHNT; CDR2 reads FRNRAP. The CDR3: CASGLGKTGKLETQYF. CDR3 coding DNA: TGTGCTAGTGGTTTGGGTAAGACAGGGAAATTGGAGACCCAGTACTTC.